A selection of T cell receptor beta chains follows, all from one sample in a study of breast tumors, draining lymph nodes, adjacent tissues. MiXCR, applied by TCRdb to the multiplex PCR reads, yields one record per CDR3 protein. The profile covers some 130,000 distinct CDR3 sequences, with 20% appearing a single time and less than 4.5% taken by the ten largest. The sequenced sample was axillary lymph node tissue. These receptors originate from a female donor with breast cancer. Some clones in this sample may be carry-over from other donors' samples. Each CDR3 is given with its conserved first and last residue. The order of the fields is clone size, J gene, D gene, V gene, CDR3 DNA, CDR3 protein. D genes are given only for firm matches. Not all rows give a size; the values are once, few, many and, for expanded clones, a class.

size: many
J: TRBJ1-2
D: NA
V: TRBV29-1
DNA: TGCAGCGTTGCGGCATCGGGGAACTATGGCTACACCTTC
CDR3: CSVAASGNYGYTF

size: few
J: TRBJ2-5
D: TRBD2
V: TRBV27
DNA: TGTGCCAGCAGTGTAACCGGACTAGCCGAAGAGACCCAGTACTTC
CDR3: CASSVTGLAEETQYF

size: many
J: TRBJ2-3
D: NA
V: TRBV6-5
DNA: TGTGCCAGCAGTTACTCAGGGCGGGGAAACACAGATACGCAGTATTTT
CDR3: CASSYSGRGNTDTQYF

size: many
J: TRBJ2-3
D: NA
V: TRBV24-1
DNA: TGTGCCACTTCGAACACAGATACGCAGTATTTT
CDR3: CATSNTDTQYF

size: many
J: TRBJ1-4
D: NA
V: TRBV7-2
DNA: TGTGCCAGCGGTCAGACAGCGACTAATGAAAAACTGTTTTTT
CDR3: CASGQTATNEKLFF

size: many
J: TRBJ2-2
D: NA
V: TRBV6-1
DNA: TGTGCCAGCAGTGAAGCGGACAGTACCGGGGAGCTGTTTTTT
CDR3: CASSEADSTGELFF

size: many
J: TRBJ2-7
D: TRBD2
V: TRBV6-1
DNA: TGTGCCAGCAGTGAAGTGCTAGCGGGGACCTACGAGCAGTACTTC
CDR3: CASSEVLAGTYEQYF

size: few
J: TRBJ2-2
D: TRBD2
V: TRBV28
DNA: TGTGCCAGCAGTGGTGGGGGGAGGGTCACCGGGGAGCTGTTTTTT
CDR3: CASSGGGRVTGELFF

size: many
J: TRBJ1-5
D: NA
V: TRBV24-1
DNA: TGTGCCACCAGTGCAACACAGGGTAGTAGCAATCAGCCCCAGCATTTT
CDR3: CATSATQGSSNQPQHF

size: many
J: TRBJ2-7
D: NA
V: TRBV20-1
DNA: TGCAGTGCTAGAGATCGCGGAAGGGGGGCCTACGAGCAGTACTTC
CDR3: CSARDRGRGAYEQYF

size: many
J: TRBJ1-5
D: NA
V: TRBV6-5
DNA: TGTGCCAGCAGTTCGACGGGAAGTAGGGAGCCCCAGCATTTT
CDR3: CASSSTGSREPQHF

size: many
J: TRBJ2-7
D: NA
V: TRBV5-1
DNA: TGCGCCAGCAGCTTGGAATCCGCGGACGAGCAGTACTTC
CDR3: CASSLESADEQYF

size: many
J: TRBJ2-3
D: TRBD2
V: TRBV5-1
DNA: TGCGCCAGCAGCCCGGGACTAGCGGGAGTCGATACGCAGTATTTT
CDR3: CASSPGLAGVDTQYF

size: many
J: TRBJ2-1
D: TRBD2
V: TRBV7-9
DNA: TGTGCCAGCAGCACCGGGACTAGCGGAGGGGGTGAGCAGTTCTTC
CDR3: CASSTGTSGGGEQFF

size: many
J: TRBJ2-7
D: NA
V: TRBV5-1
DNA: TGCGCCAGCAGCTTGTACGGGAGAACTTCCTACGAGCAGTACTTC
CDR3: CASSLYGRTSYEQYF

size: many
J: TRBJ1-2
D: TRBD1
V: TRBV19
DNA: TGTGCCAGTAGCCCCACAGGGGAGCGTGGCTACACCTTC
CDR3: CASSPTGERGYTF

size: few
J: TRBJ1-4
D: NA
V: TRBV27
DNA: TGTGCCAGCACCCGATACGCGGGAGCGAGGGAAAAACTGTTTTTT
CDR3: CASTRYAGAREKLFF

size: few
J: TRBJ1-5
D: NA
V: TRBV4-1
DNA: TGCGCCAGCAGCCAATGGGAATCCGGGTTAAGCAATCAGCCCCAGCATTTT
CDR3: CASSQWESGLSNQPQHF

size: few
J: TRBJ1-5
D: TRBD1
V: TRBV19
DNA: TGTGCCAGTAGTATCTTGACAGGGAATCAGCCCCAGCATTTT
CDR3: CASSILTGNQPQHF

size: many
J: TRBJ1-2
D: NA
V: TRBV6-5
DNA: TGTGCCAGCAGTTCGGAGTATGGCTACACCTTC
CDR3: CASSSEYGYTF

size: NA
J: TRBJ1-3
D: NA
V: TRBV6-5
DNA: TGTGCCAGCAGTTACTCAGGGGCTGGAAACACCATATATTTT
CDR3: CASSYSGAGNTIYF

size: many
J: TRBJ1-2
D: NA
V: TRBV6-1
DNA: TGTGCCAGCAGGGGCTATGGCTACACCTTC
CDR3: CASRGYGYTF